The rows below give T cell receptor beta chains drawn from one sample of a study of cytomegalovirus exposure and HLA in healthy donors. Measured with immunoSEQ multiplex PCR; TCRdb has only the in-frame clones, and not every one. The sample has 110,000 or so clones, 82% seen once. Sequenced: PBMCs. The receptors come from a woman under 30 in good health and CMV-seronegative. Both conserved end residues are trimmed from each CDR3. D genes are given only for firm matches.

>NA|TRBV5-6|TRBJ2-6
ASSLGPRAGANVLT
>NA|TRBV6-1|TRBJ1-2
ASSPRVSYGYT
>TRBD2|TRBV27|TRBJ2-1
ASSRLAHHNEQF
>TRBD1|TRBV28|NA
ASISAGTGGDEQY
>NA|TRBV7-9|TRBJ2-7
ASSPLGGGEQY
>NA|TRBV7-8|TRBJ2-7
ASSPNYEQY
>NA|TRBV2|TRBJ1-5
ASSEDGGGWGNQPQH
>TRBD2|TRBV5-1|TRBJ2-7
ASSSTGTSYEQY
>TRBD2|TRBV15|TRBJ2-7
ATSRDRGTSVSYEQY
>NA|TRBV7-2|TRBJ2-5
ASSLARGAQETQY
>NA|TRBV4-1|TRBJ2-7
ASSQFIGQYYYEQY
>NA|TRBV30|TRBJ1-2
AWSAVNYGYT
>NA|TRBV11-2|TRBJ1-1
ASSLVTGSAF
>TRBD2|TRBV5-4|TRBJ2-3
ASSFPGLAGDWGTDTQY
>TRBD1|TRBV29-1|TRBJ2-3
SVAPGQGAMRTDTQY
>NA|TRBV11-3|TRBJ1-1
ASSFRANTEAF